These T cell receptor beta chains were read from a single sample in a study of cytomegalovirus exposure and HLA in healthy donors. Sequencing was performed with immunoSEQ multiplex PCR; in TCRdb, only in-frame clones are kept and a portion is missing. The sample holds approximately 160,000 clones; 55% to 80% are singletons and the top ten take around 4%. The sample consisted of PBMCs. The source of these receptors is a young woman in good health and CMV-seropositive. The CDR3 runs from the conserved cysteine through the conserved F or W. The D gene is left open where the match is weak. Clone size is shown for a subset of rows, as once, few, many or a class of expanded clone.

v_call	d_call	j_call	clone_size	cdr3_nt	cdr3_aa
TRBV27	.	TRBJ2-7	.	TGTGCCAGCAGTTTAAAAGGGCAGGGGATGTTTTACGAGCAGTACTTC	CASSLKGQGMFYEQYF
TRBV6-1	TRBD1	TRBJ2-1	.	TGTGCCATCCGGACAGGGACCTACAATGAGCAGTTCTTC	CAIRTGTYNEQFF
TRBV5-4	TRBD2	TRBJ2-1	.	TGTGCCACAGCAATGGGAGCGGGAGGGTTCTACAATGAGCAGTTCTTC	CATAMGAGGFYNEQFF
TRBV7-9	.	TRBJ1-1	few	TGTGCCAGCAGCCCAAGGCCCGGCGGGGTGTCGAACACTGAAGCTTTCTTT	CASSPRPGGVSNTEAFF
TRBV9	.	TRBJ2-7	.	TGTGCCAGCAGCGTAGGGGGTGCGGGATCCGGCTACGAGCAGTACTTC	CASSVGGAGSGYEQYF
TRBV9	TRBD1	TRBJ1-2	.	TGTGCCAGCAGCGTACAGGGGGCTGGCTACACCTTC	CASSVQGAGYTF
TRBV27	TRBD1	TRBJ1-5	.	TGTGCCAGCAGTTATGACAGGGCGGATCAGCCCCAGCATTTT	CASSYDRADQPQHF
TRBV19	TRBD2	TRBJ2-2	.	TGTGCCAGCCCGACTAGCGGGAGAACCGGGGAGCTGTTTTTT	CASPTSGRTGELFF
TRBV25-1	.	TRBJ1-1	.	TGTGCCAGCAGGAGGGAATCTGAAGCTTTCTTT	CASRRESEAFF
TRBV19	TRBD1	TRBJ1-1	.	TGTGCCAGTAGTCCCGGGACAGGGAACACTGAAGCTTTCTTT	CASSPGTGNTEAFF
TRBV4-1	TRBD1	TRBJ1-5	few	TGCGCCAGCAGCCAAGACCTCGACAGGGTAATTAAGCCCCAGCATTTT	CASSQDLDRVIKPQHF
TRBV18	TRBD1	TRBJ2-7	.	TGTGCCAGCTCACCCCCTTCCGGACAGGGCGTGAACGAGCAGTACTTC	CASSPPSGQGVNEQYF
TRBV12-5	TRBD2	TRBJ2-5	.	TGTGCTAGTGGCAGGGGACTAGCGGAAAACACGTTAAAAGAGACCCAGTACTTC	CASGRGLAENTLKETQYF
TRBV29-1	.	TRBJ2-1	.	TGCAGCGTTAATGGACAGTCGGTCAATGAGCAGCTCTTC	CSVNGQSVNEQLF
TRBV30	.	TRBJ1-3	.	TGTGCCTGGAGTGTGGGCAGCATCTCTGGAAACACCATATATTTT	CAWSVGSISGNTIYF
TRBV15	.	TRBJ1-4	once	TGTGCCACCAGCAGTTTGATTCCAAGCCCAACTAATGAAAAACTGTTTTTT	CATSSLIPSPTNEKLFF
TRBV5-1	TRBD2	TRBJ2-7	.	TGCGCCAGCAGCCCTCACCTAGCGGTTTATAGCTACGAGCAGTACTTC	CASSPHLAVYSYEQYF
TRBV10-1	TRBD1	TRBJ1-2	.	TGCGCCAGCAGCCCGGGACAGGGCTATGGCTACACCTTC	CASSPGQGYGYTF
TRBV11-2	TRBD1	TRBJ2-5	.	TGTGCCAGCAGCTTTGAGACAGGGGGCGTAGGGACCCAGTACTTC	CASSFETGGVGTQYF
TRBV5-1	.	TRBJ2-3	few	TGCGCCAGCAAGGAGGGCCGGGATACGCAGTATTTT	CASKEGRDTQYF
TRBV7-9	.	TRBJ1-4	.	TGTGCCAGCAGCTTATACCCGACAGATCTTAATGAAAAACTGTTTTTT	CASSLYPTDLNEKLFF
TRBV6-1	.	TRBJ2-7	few	TGTGCCAGCAGTGAATACCGAGGGTTTAGCTCCTACGAGCAGTACTTC	CASSEYRGFSSYEQYF